Given below is one TCR beta chain in context. Naive CD8 cells lacked CD45RO, underwent positive selection for CCR7 and left out terminally differentiated effector memory CD45RA+ cells. The sample comes from a study of shared clonotypes between healthy human individuals. The length of the CDR3 is 16 residues. With 3 bases removed from V and 7 bases from J, the gap between germline ends came to 19 bases. Germline V CDR1 and CDR2: MDHEN, SYDVKM. Profiling relied on immunoSEQ multiplex PCR, and the TCRdb table lists in-frame clones only, not all of them. This sample carries around 2.1 million clones, 93% of them seen once, and the ten largest clones take approximately 1.7%.

This receptor was obtained from a man younger than 35 in good health. Some clones in this sample may be carry-over from other donors' samples. The chain links TRBV28 to TRBJ2-1; weak D call: TRBD1 (6 bases). The sequencing sample was made of naive CD8+ T cells from PBMCs. The CDR3 loop reads CASSFLMAGVRNEQFF. The DNA for the CDR3 is TGTGCCAGCAGTTTTCTCATGGCAGGGGTTAGGAATGAGCAGTTCTTC.